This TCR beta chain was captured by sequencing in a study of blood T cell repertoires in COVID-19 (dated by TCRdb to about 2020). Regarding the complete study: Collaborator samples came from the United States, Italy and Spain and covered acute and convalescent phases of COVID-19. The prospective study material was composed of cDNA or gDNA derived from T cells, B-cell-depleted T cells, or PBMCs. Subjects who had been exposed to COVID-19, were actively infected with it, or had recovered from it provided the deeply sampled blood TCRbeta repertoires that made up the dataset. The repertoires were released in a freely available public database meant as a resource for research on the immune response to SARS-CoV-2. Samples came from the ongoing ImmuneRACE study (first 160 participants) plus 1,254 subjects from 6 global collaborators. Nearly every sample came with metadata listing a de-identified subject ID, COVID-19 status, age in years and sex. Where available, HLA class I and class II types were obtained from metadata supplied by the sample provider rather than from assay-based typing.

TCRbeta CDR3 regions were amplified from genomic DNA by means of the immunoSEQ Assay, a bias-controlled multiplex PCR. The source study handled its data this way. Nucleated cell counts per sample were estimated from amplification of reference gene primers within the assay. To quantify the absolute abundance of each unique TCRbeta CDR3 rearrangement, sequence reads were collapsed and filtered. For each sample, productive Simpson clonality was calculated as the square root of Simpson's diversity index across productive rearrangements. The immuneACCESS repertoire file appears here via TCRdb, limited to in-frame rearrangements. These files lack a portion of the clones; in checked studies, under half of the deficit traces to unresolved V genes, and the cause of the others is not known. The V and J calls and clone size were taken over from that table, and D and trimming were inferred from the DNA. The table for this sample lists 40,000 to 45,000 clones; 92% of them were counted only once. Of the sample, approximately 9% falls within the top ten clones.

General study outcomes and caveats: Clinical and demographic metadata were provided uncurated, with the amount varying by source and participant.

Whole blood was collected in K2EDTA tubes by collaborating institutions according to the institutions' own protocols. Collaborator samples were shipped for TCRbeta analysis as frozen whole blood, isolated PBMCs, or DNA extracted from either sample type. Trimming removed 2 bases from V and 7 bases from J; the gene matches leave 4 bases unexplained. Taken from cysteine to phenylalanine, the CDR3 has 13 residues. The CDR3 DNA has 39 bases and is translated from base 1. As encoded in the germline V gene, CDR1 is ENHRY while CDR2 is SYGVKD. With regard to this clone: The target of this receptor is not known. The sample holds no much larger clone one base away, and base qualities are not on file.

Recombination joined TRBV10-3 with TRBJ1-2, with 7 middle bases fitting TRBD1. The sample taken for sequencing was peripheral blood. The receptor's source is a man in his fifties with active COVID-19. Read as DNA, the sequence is TGTGCCATCAGTGAGCCTGACAGGGCTGGCTACACCTTC. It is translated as CAISEPDRAGYTF.